These 28 T cell receptor beta chains were all obtained from the same sample, sequenced in a study of T cells after somatic rescue of genetic block. TCRdb's table, derived via immunoSEQ multiplex PCR, lists solely in-frame clones and lacks some. The table records approximately 11,000 clones, about 74% of them present only once. Input material: peripheral blood mononuclear cells (PBMCs). The origin of the receptors is a boy younger than 18.

The genes are TRBV7-9 and TRBJ2-7, with D perhaps matching TRBD1 or TRBD2 (5 bases each). Germline-derived CDR1 and CDR2 are SEHNR and FQNEAQ (reference sequence). Trimming cost V 6 bases and J 0 bases, with 21 bases left between them. The CDR3 is 17 amino acids. CDR3 sequence reads: CASSPSARDLSSYEQYF. CDR3 DNA sequence: TGTGCCAGCAGTCCTTCAGCCCGGGACCTAAGCTCCTACGAGCAGTACTTC.

This chain links TRBV19 with TRBJ2-6; D possibly uses TRBD1 or TRBD2 (5 bases each). V was pared by 5 bases and J by 0 bases, with 14 bases between. The CDR3 consists of 17 residues. From germline, CDR1 is LNHDA and CDR2 SQIVND (reference sequence). This CDR3 is CASSPWDPYSGANVLTF. The CDR3 DNA reads TGTGCCAGTAGTCCATGGGACCCCTACTCTGGGGCCAACGTCCTGACTTTC. The full variable domain, rest sourced from reference TRBV19 and TRBJ2-6, is DGGITQSPKYLFRKEGQNVTLSCEQNLNHDAMYWYRQDPGQGLRLIYYSQIVNDFQKGDIAEGYSVSREKKESFPLTVTSAQKNPTAFYLCASSPWDPYSGANVLTFGAGSRLTVL.

This clone showed up just a few times. The chain couples TRBV4-1 to TRBJ1-1; TRBD1 might be the D (5 bases). The CDR3 consists of 18 residues. Germline values: CDR1 MGHRA, CDR2 YSYEKL. V dropped 2 bases and J dropped 0 bases, with 19 bases sitting between them. CDR3 protein: CASSQHARTSTMNTEAFF. The CDR3 nucleotides are TGCGCCAGCAGCCAACACGCCCGGACATCTACCATGAACACTGAAGCTTTCTTT.

In this sample, this clone turned up once. This rearrangement joins TRBV6-1 to TRBJ2-3; 10 bases match TRBD1. Germline assignment: CDR1 MNHNS and CDR2 SASEGT. The CDR3 is made up of 14 amino acids. J was trimmed by 6 bases and V by 5 bases; bases with no gene match: 5. The CDR3 DNA sequence: TGTGCCAGCAGTTGGGACAGGGGAGCTGATACGCAGTATTTT. Translating it yields CASSWDRGADTQYF.

This chain uses TRBV7-9 with TRBJ2-3; D is unresolved. This CDR3 has 13 amino acids. Germline V gene data show CDR1 as SEHNR and CDR2 as FQNEAQ (reference sequence). The germline V and J ends were trimmed by 6 bases and 14 bases, with 21 bases remaining between them. The CDR3 DNA reads as TGTGCCAGCAGAAGTACGGGTGGACCCTCCTTGTATTTT. It is translated as CASRSTGGPSLYF.

The genes are TRBV5-5 and TRBJ2-6; D call uncertain. V was trimmed by 1 base and J by 2 bases, leaving 10 bases between them. CDR3 size: 16 residues. The germline V gene has CDR1 SGHKS and CDR2 YYEKEE (reference sequence). The CDR3 loop reads CASSLTHTPGANVLTF. Written as DNA, the CDR3 is TGTGCCAGCAGCTTGACCCACACTCCTGGGGCCAACGTCCTGACTTTC.

CDR3 nucleotides: TGTGCCAGCAGCTTGAGGACAGGATTGCCCTACAATGAGCAGTTCTTC. It specifies CASSLRTGLPYNEQFF. The chain combines TRBV5-4 with TRBJ2-1; 7 nucleotides align to TRBD1. CDR1 is SGHNT, CDR2 YYREEE, per germline (reference sequence). There are 16 residues in the CDR3. The ends lost 1 base at V and 2 bases at J; junction bases unmatched: 6. Full variable domain (remainder filled in from reference TRBV5-4 and TRBJ2-1): ETGVTQSPTHLIKTRGQQVTLRCSSQSGHNTVSWYQQALGQGPQFIFQYYREEENGRGNFPPRFSGLQFPNYSSELNVNALELDDSALYLCASSLRTGLPYNEQFFGPGTRLTVL.

The chain carries TRBV27 and TRBJ2-2; D may match TRBD1 or TRBD2 (8 bases each). Germline V gene data show CDR1 as MNHEY and CDR2 as SMNVEV (reference sequence). This CDR3 has 17 amino acids. V gave up 0 bases and J gave up 5 bases, with 16 bases separating them. Here the CDR3 reads CASSLSPGGGRTGELFF. The CDR3 region has the DNA TGTGCCAGCAGTTTATCCCCAGGGGGCGGGAGGACCGGGGAGCTGTTTTTT.

This clone was seen once. The chain recombines TRBV27 with TRBJ1-6, with unresolved D. The CDR3 consists of 15 residues. Trimming removed 0 bases at V and 3 bases at J, with 6 bases between. Germline V gene sequence: CDR1 MNHEY, CDR2 SMNVEV (reference sequence). CDR3 nucleotide sequence: TGTGCCAGCAGTTTATCCCCTAACTATAATTCACCCCTCCACTTT. This translates into CASSLSPNYNSPLHF.

The chain employs TRBV6-1 and TRBJ2-7; tentatively, D is TRBD1 (6 bases). V lost 6 bases to trimming and J lost 2 bases, with 14 bases between them. This CDR3 has 14 amino acids. Germline assignment: CDR1 MNHNS and CDR2 SASEGT. The CDR3, as DNA: TGTGCCAGCAGGGCCGACAGGTCGACCTACGAGCAGTACTTC. Its translation: CASRADRSTYEQYF.

This clone was detected a few times. V usage is TRBV18 and J usage is TRBJ2-2, with unresolved D. CDR1 is KGHSH, CDR2 LQKENI, per germline. The length of the CDR3 is 12 residues. V was pared by 5 bases and J by 5 bases, with 6 bases between. CDR3 residues: CASSDPTGELFF. The DNA of the CDR3 is TGTGCCAGCTCAGATCCTACCGGGGAGCTGTTTTTT. The variable domain in full, completed from reference TRBV18 and TRBJ2-2, reads NAGVMQNPRHLVRRRGQEARLRCSPMKGHSHVYWYRQLPEEGLKFMVYLQKENIIDESGMPKERFSAEFPKEGPSILRIQQVVRGDSAAYFCASSDPTGELFFGEGSRLTVL.

The DNA for the CDR3 is TGTGCCAGTAGTGTGGGACGGATTGCAACTAATGAAAAACTGTTTTTT. The encoded protein is CASSVGRIATNEKLFF. The chain recombines TRBV19 with TRBJ1-4; the D gene is possibly TRBD1 (5 bases). This CDR3 comprises 16 residues. From germline, CDR1 is LNHDA and CDR2 SQIVND (reference sequence). Trimming took off 5 bases at V and 0 bases at J, with 13 bases between the two ends.

The chain recombines TRBV5-4 with TRBJ1-2, with 8 bases lining up with TRBD1. Trimming took 2 bases from V and 5 from J; bases not matched to a gene: 8. The CDR3 loop spans 15 amino acids. Per the germline V gene, CDR1 is SGHNT and CDR2 is YYREEE (reference sequence). CDR3 DNA: TGTGCCAGCAGCTTTTCCGGACAGGGAGGGTATGGCTACACCTTC. It is translated as CASSFSGQGGYGYTF.

This chain connects TRBV6-5 to TRBJ1-1; D remains ambiguous. The germline V gene has CDR1 MNHEY and CDR2 SVGAGI. This CDR3 has 12 residues. V lost 2 bases, J lost 14 bases, and 15 bases lay in between. CDR3 sequence: CASSYTPTQFFF. Here the CDR3 DNA reads TGTGCCAGCAGTTACACCCCGACTCAGTTCTTCTTT.

This rearrangement joins TRBV5-4 to TRBJ2-7; D gene ambiguous. The germline gives CDR1 SGHNT, CDR2 YYREEE (reference sequence). With 0 bases removed from V and 3 bases from J, the gap between germline ends came to 13 bases. This CDR3 is built from 15 residues. The CDR3 sequence is CASSLGTGAGYEQYF. The CDR3 nucleotides are TGTGCCAGCAGCTTGGGTACCGGCGCTGGCTACGAGCAGTACTTC.

In the case of this clone: The same CDR3 also results from other DNA sequences found in this sample. The chain joins TRBV5-1 to TRBJ2-2; 7 nucleotides align to TRBD1. The germline gives CDR1 SGHRS, CDR2 YFSETQ. The CDR3 has 15 residues. With V trimmed by 3 bases and J by 0 bases, 2 bases remained unmatched. The CDR3 is CASSSGTANTGELFF. The CDR3 region has the DNA TGCGCCAGCAGCTCTGGGACAGCGAACACCGGGGAGCTGTTTTTT.

V is TRBV7-2 and J is TRBJ2-3, with D hard to call. Between the trimmed V and J ends, which lost 7 bases and 0 bases, there was a span of 2 bases. Germline V gene data show CDR1 as SGHTA and CDR2 as FQGNSA. The length of the CDR3 is 11 residues. CDR3 in DNA: TGTGCCAGCACCAGCACAGATACGCAGTATTTT. It specifies CASTSTDTQYF.

The chain uses TRBV23-1 and TRBJ2-7, with D possibly TRBD1 on 6 matching bases. TRBV23-1 belongs to the ORF category, with a function that is uncertain. V dropped 2 bases and J dropped 4 bases, with 12 bases sitting between them. This CDR3 is built from 14 residues. In DNA, the CDR3 is TGCGCCAGCAGTCAAGGGGGCGGTTTATACGAGCAGTACTTC. Translation gives CASSQGGGLYEQYF.

This rearrangement joins TRBV18 to TRBJ2-2, with TRBD2 matching 15 bases. The germline CDR1 and CDR2 sequences are KGHSH and LQKENI. The trim removed 2 bases at V and 4 bases at J, leaving 5 bases unmatched. CDR3 size: 18 residues. The CDR3 coding sequence is TGTGCCAGCTCACCAGGACTAGCGGGAGGGCCAGGCACCGGGGAGCTGTTTTTT. Protein: CASSPGLAGGPGTGELFF.

The V call is TRBV18, the J call TRBJ2-2; 8 bases are a match to TRBD1. The CDR3 extends over 15 amino acids. Germline CDR1 KGHSH, CDR2 LQKENI. J was trimmed by 2 bases and V by 5 bases; bases with no gene match: 4. CDR3 DNA sequence: TGTGCCAGCTCATTCGGACAGGGAAACACCGGGGAGCTGTTTTTT. Its protein product is CASSFGQGNTGELFF.

The chain employs TRBV13 and TRBJ2-1; TRBD2 agrees at 9 bases. Germline V gene lookup returns CDR1 PRHDT and CDR2 FYEKMQ (reference sequence). V trimming: 3 bases; J trimming: 9 bases; junction bases outside the gene matches: 18. This CDR3 has 18 amino acids. CDR3: CASSFPLHPSGKGGEQFF. CDR3 DNA sequence: TGTGCCAGCAGCTTCCCCCTACACCCTAGCGGGAAGGGAGGTGAGCAGTTCTTC.

This rearrangement joins TRBV6-1 to TRBJ2-3; D ambiguous. Germline V gene data show CDR1 as MNHNS and CDR2 as SASEGT. V lost 7 bases and J 2 bases, leaving 13 bases between the germline ends. The CDR3 spans 14 residues. This chain's CDR3 is CASMLTALTDTQYF. The CDR3 nucleotides are TGTGCCAGCATGCTCACCGCCCTCACAGATACGCAGTATTTT.

The chain uses TRBV30 and TRBJ1-6; D possibly corresponds to TRBD1 (5 bases). The CDR3 has 15 residues. Germline assignment: CDR1 GTSNPN and CDR2 SVGIG (reference sequence). The germline V and J ends were trimmed by 2 bases and 0 bases, with 8 bases remaining between them. CDR3 nucleotide sequence: TGTGCCTGGAGTAGTGACAGCTCCTATAATTCACCCCTCCACTTT. Encoded protein: CAWSSDSSYNSPLHF. The full variable domain, with the rest looked up from reference TRBV30 and TRBJ1-6, is SQTIHQWPATLVQPVGSPLSLECTVEGTSNPNLYWYRQAAGRGLQLLFYSVGIGQISSEVPQNLSASRPQDRQFILSSKKLLLSDSGFYLCAWSSDSSYNSPLHFGNGTRLTVT.

This sequence joins TRBV19 and TRBJ1-3; D not resolved. Trimming took off 3 bases at V and 0 bases at J, with 12 bases between the two ends. Germline CDR1 and CDR2: LNHDA and SQIVND (reference sequence). This CDR3 region has 16 residues. The CDR3 region is CASSIHPRISGNTIYF. CDR3 nucleotides: TGTGCCAGTAGTATCCATCCACGGATCTCTGGAAACACCATATATTTT.

The sample holds a few counts of this clone. V and J are TRBV11-2 and TRBJ2-3; 10 bases match TRBD2. There are 16 residues in the CDR3. Germline-derived CDR1 and CDR2 are SGHAT and FQNNGV. After removal of 3 bases from V and 0 bases from J, the junction contained 3 bases not matched to a gene. The CDR3 here is CASSFLAGASTDTQYF. The CDR3 coding sequence is TGTGCCAGCAGCTTCCTAGCGGGGGCGAGCACAGATACGCAGTATTTT.

Comment on this clone: The junction and the germline gene differ at one end; a read error may be behind it. This sequence joins TRBV6-1 and TRBJ2-7, with TRBD1 matching 10 bases. The V gene's germline CDR1 is MNHNS and CDR2 SASEGT. This CDR3 contains 16 residues. CDR3 coding DNA: TGTGCCAGCGGTGATTTTAGGACAGGGGGCTCCTACGAGCAGTACTTC. It is translated as CASGDFRTGGSYEQYF.

V is TRBV13 and J is TRBJ2-1; D uncertain. V was shortened by 4 bases and J by 5 bases, with 12 bases between the two germline ends. Germline V gene sequence: CDR1 PRHDT, CDR2 FYEKMQ (reference sequence). This CDR3 contains 14 residues. CDR3 sequence: CASSYSSVNNEQFF. In DNA, the CDR3 is TGTGCCAGCAGCTACTCTTCAGTGAACAATGAGCAGTTCTTC.

This clone was seen a handful of times. The chain couples TRBV7-9 to TRBJ2-2, with D uncertain. Germline V CDR1 and CDR2: SEHNR, FQNEAQ (reference sequence). The CDR3 is made up of 15 amino acids. Deletions cut 2 bases from V and 1 base from J, with 8 bases between. The CDR3 DNA follows: TGTGCCAGCAGCTTACACGTGGGGAACACCGGGGAGCTGTTTTTT. It translates to CASSLHVGNTGELFF.